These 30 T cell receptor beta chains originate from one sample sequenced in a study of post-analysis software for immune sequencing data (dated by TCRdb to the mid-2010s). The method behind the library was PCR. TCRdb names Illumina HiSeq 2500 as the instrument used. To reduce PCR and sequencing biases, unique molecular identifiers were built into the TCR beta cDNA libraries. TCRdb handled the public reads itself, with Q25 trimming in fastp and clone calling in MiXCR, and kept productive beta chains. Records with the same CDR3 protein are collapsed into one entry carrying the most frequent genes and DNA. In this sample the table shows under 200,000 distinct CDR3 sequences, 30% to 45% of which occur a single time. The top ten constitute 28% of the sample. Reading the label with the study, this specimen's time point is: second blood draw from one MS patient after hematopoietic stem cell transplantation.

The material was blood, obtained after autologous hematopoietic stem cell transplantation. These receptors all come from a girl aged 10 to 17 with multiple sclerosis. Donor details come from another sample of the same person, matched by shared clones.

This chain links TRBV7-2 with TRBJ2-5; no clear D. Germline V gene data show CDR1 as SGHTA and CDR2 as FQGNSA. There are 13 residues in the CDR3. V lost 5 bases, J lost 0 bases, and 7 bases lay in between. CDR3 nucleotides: TGTGCCAGCAGCCTAAAAAACCAAGAGACCCAGTACTTC. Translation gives CASSLKNQETQYF.

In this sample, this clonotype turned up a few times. CDR3 region: CASSQATFRPGANVLTF. The CDR3 nucleotides are TGCGCCAGCAGCCAAGCAACTTTTCGCCCCGGGGCCAACGTCCTGACTTTC. The chain joins TRBV4-3 to TRBJ2-6; D gene uncertain. Germline loops: CDR1 LGHNA, CDR2 YSLEER. This CDR3 comprises 17 residues. V was cut by 1 base and J by 4 bases, with 14 bases left in between.

CDR3 in amino acids: CALKGPLAGDVEETQYF. DNA for the CDR3: TGTGCCCTAAAGGGGCCCCTAGCGGGAGATGTTGAGGAGACCCAGTACTTC. V and J are TRBV7-9 and TRBJ2-5; the match to TRBD2 covers 10 bases. The CDR3 loop spans 17 amino acids. Losses at the gene ends were 11 bases for V and 5 bases for J; bases not matched to a gene: 20. Germline V gene sequence: CDR1 SEHNR, CDR2 FQNEAQ (reference sequence).

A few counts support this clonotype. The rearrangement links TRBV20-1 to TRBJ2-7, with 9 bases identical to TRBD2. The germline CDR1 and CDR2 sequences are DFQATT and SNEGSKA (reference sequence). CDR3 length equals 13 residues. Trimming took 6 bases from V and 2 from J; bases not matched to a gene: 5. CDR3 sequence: CSAKTSGTYEQYF. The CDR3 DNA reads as TGCAGTGCCAAGACTAGCGGCACCTACGAGCAGTACTTC.

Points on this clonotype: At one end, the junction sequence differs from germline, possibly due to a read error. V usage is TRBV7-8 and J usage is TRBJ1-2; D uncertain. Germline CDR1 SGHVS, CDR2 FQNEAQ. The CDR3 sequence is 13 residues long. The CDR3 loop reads CAGSSDGWGGYTF. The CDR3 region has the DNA TGTGCCGGCAGTTCCGATGGCTGGGGTGGCTACACCTTC.

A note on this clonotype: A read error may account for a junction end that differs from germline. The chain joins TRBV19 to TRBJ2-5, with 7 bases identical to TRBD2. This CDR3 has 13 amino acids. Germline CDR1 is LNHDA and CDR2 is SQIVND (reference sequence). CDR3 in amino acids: CAKLAEPQETQYF. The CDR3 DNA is TGCGCCAAGCTAGCGGAACCTCAAGAGACCCAGTACTTC.

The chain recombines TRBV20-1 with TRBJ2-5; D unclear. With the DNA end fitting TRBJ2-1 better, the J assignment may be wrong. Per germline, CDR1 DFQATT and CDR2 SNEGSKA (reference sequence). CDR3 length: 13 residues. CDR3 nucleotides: TGCAGTGCTGAAGACCGGTACCAAGAGACCCAGTTCTTC. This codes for CSAEDRYQETQFF.

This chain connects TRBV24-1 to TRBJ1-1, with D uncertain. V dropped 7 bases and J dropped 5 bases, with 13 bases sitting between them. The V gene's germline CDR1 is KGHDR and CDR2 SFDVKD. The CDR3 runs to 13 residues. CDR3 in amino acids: CATRDPLRTEAFF. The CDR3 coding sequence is TGTGCCACCAGGGACCCGCTTCGTACTGAAGCTTTCTTT.

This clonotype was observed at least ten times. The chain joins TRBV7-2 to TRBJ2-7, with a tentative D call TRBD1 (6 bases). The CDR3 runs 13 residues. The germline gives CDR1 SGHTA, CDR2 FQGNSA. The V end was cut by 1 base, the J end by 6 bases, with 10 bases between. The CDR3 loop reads CASSLGTVFEQYF. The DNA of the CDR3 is TGTGCCAGCAGCTTAGGGACAGTGTTCGAGCAGTACTTC.

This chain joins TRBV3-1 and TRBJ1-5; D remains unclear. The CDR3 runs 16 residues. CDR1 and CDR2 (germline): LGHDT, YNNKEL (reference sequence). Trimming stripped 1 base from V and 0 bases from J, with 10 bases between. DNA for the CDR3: TGTGCCAGCAGCCAAGGTTGGACTCGTAGCAATCAGCCCCAGCATTTT. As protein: CASSQGWTRSNQPQHF.

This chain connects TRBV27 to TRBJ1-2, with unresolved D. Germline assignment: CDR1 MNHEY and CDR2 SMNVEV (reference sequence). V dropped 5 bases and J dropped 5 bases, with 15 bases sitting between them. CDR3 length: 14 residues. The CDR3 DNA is TGTGCCAGCAGTCCCCCCGACCGCCAGTATGGCTACACCTTC. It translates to CASSPPDRQYGYTF.

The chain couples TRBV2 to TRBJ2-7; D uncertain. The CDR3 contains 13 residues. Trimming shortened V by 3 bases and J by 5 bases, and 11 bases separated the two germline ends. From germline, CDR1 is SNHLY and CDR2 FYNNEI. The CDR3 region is CASSDNWLNEQYF. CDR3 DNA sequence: TGTGCCAGCAGTGATAACTGGTTAAACGAGCAGTACTTC. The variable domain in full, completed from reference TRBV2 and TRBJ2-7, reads EPEVTQTPSHQVTQMGQEVILRCVPISNHLYFYWYRQILGQKVEFLVSFYNNEISEKSEIFDDQFSVERPDGSNFTLKIRSTKLEDSAMYFCASSDNWLNEQYFGPGTRLTVT.

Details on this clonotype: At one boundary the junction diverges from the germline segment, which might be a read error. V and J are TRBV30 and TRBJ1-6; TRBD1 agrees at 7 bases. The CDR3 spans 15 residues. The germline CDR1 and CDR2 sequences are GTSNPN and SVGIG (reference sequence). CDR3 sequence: CAGDGTDSYNSPPHF. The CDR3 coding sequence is TGTGCCGGGGATGGGACAGACTCCTATAATTCACCCCCCCACTTT.

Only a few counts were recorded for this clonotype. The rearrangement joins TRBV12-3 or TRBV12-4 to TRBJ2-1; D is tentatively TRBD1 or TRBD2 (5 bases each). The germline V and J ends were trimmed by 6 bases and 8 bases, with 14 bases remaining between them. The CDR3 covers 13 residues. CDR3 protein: CASSIGDPHEQFF. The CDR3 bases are TGTGCCAGCAGCATCGGGGACCCGCATGAGCAGTTCTTC.

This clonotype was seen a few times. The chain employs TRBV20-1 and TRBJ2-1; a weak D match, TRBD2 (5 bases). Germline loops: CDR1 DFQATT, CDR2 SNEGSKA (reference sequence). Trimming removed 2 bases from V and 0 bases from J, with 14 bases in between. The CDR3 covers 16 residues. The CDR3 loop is CSARPPRAVSYNEQFF. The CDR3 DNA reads TGCAGTGCTAGACCGCCGCGGGCGGTCTCCTACAATGAGCAGTTCTTC.

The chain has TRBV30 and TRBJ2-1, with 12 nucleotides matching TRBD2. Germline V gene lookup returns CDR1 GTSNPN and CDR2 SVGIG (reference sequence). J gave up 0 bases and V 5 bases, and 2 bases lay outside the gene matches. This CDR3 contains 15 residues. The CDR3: CAWGLAGHSYNEQFF. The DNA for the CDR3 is TGTGCCTGGGGACTAGCGGGGCACTCCTACAATGAGCAGTTCTTC. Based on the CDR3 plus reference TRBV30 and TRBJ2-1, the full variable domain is SQTIHQWPATLVQPVGSPLSLECTVEGTSNPNLYWYRQAAGRGLQLLFYSVGIGQISSEVPQNLSASRPQDRQFILSSKKLLLSDSGFYLCAWGLAGHSYNEQFFGPGTRLTVL.

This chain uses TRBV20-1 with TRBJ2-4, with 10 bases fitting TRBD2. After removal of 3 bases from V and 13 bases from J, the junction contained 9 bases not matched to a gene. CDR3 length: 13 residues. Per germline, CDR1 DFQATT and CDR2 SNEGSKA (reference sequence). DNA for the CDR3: TGCAGTGCTAGGGCCGGGACTAGCGATGAGCAGTACTTC. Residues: CSARAGTSDEQYF.

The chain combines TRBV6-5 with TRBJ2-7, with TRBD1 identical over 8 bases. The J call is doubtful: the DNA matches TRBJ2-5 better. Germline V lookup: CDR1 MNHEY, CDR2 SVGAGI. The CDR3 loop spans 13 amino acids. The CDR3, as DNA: TGTGCCAGCACCTTGAGACAGGGGATGACCCAGTACTTC. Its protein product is CASTLRQGMTQYF.

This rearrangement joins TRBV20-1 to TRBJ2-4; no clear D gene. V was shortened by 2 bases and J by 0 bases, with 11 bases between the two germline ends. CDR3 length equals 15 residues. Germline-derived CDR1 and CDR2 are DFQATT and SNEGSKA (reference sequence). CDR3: CSARSEGLAKNIQYF. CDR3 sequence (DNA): TGCAGTGCTAGATCAGAAGGCTTAGCCAAAAACATTCAGTACTTC.

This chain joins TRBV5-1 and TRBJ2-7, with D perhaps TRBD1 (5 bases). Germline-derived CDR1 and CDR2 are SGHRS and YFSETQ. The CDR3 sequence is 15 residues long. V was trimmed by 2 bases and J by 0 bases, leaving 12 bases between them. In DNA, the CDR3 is TGCGCCAGCAGCTTACTGGACACCAGCTCCTACGAGCAGTACTTC. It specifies CASSLLDTSSYEQYF.

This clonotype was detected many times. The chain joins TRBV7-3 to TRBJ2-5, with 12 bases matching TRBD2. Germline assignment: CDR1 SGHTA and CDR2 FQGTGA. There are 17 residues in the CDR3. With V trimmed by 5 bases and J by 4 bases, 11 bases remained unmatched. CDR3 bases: TGTGCCAGCAGCCCCCTCGGGCTAGCGGGAGGGCGAGAGACCCAGTACTTC. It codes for CASSPLGLAGGRETQYF.

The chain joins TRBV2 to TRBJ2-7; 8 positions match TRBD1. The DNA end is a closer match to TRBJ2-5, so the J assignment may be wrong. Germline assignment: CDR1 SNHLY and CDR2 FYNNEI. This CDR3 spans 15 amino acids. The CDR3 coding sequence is TGTGCCAGCGCTTTAACGACAGGGGTGGAAGAGACCCAGTACTTC. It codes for CASALTTGVEETQYF.

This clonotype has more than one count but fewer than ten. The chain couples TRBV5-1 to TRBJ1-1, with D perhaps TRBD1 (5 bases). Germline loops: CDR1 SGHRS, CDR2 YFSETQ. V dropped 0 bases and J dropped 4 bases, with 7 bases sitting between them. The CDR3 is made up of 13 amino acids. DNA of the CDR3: TGCGCCAGCAGCTTGGTCAGGGCCACTGAAGCTTTCTTT. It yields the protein CASSLVRATEAFF.

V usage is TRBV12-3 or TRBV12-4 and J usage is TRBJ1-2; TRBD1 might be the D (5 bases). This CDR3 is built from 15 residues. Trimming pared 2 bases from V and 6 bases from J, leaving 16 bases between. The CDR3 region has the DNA TGTGCCAGCAGTTTAAGAACCCCCCGGGGCCATGGCTACACCTTC. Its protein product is CASSLRTPRGHGYTF.

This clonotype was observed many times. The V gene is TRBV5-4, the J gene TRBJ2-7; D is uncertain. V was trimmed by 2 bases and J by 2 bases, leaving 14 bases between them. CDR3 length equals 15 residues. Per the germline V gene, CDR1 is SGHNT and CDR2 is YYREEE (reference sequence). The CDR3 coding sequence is TGTGCCAGCAGCTTAAAATCCGGCGGCCCCTACGAGCAGTACTTC. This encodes CASSLKSGGPYEQYF.

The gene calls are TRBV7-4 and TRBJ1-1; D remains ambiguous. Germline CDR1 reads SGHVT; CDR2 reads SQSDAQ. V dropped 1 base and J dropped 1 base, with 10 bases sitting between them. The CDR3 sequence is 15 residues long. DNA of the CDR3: TGTGCCAGCAGCTTAGGTTCGGGAAAGAACACTGAAGCTTTCTTT. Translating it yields CASSLGSGKNTEAFF.

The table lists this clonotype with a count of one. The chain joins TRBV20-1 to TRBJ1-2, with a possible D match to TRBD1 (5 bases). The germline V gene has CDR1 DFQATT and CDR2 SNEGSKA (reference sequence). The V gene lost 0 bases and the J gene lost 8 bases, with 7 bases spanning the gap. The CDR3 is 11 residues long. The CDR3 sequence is CSARDGGGYTF. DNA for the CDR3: TGCAGTGCTAGAGATGGGGGAGGCTACACCTTC.

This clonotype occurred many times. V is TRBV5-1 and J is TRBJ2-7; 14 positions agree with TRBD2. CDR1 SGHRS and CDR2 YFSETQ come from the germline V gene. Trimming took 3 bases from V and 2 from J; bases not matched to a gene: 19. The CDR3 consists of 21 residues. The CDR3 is CASSSADLPGLAGVKAYEQYF. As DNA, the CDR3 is TGCGCCAGCAGCTCAGCAGATTTACCGGGACTAGCGGGAGTTAAAGCCTACGAGCAGTACTTC.

The CDR3 DNA sequence: TGTGCCAGCAGTGATCCGGGACAGGGATATTCACCCCTCCACTTT. This codes for CASSDPGQGYSPLHF. The J gene is TRBJ1-6, the V gene TRBV28; 9 nucleotides agree with TRBD1. V dropped 5 bases and J dropped 8; count of bases not matched to a gene: 7. Germline V CDR1 and CDR2: MDHEN, SYDVKM. The CDR3 totals 15 residues.

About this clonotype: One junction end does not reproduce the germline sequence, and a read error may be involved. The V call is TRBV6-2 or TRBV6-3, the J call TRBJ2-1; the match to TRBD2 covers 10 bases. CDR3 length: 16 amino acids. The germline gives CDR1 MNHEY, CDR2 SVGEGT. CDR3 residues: CASSRPSGSSYIEQFF. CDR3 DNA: TGTGCCAGCAGTCGCCCTAGCGGGAGCTCCTACATTGAGCAGTTCTTC.